The T cell receptor (beta chain) under discussion was sequenced for a study of glioma-infiltrating T cells. Germline V gives CDR1 SGHRS, CDR2 YFSETQ. This CDR3 contains 16 residues. V dropped 1 base and J dropped 3; count of bases not matched to a gene: 7. There are a few counts of this clonotype. The iRepertoire nested amplicon-rescue multiplex PCR amplified TCR alpha and beta CDR3s from RNA. TCRdb ran MiXCR on the multiplex PCR reads and lists one entry per CDR3 protein. The repertoire consists of about 410,000 distinct CDR3 sequences, with roughly two fifths occurring once and the leading ten covering more than 10%.

The chain links TRBV5-1 to TRBJ2-3; 8 bases fit TRBD2. This clonotype was obtained from a human donor with low-grade glioma or glioblastoma, undergoing nonglioma brain surgery, or in good health (not recorded which). The specimen sequenced was glioma tissue, nonneoplastic brain tissue, or PBMCs (not recorded which). CDR3 protein: CASSLRAGEVTDTQYF. The CDR3 region has the DNA TGCGCCAGCAGCTTGAGAGCGGGAGAGGTGACAGATACGCAGTATTTT.